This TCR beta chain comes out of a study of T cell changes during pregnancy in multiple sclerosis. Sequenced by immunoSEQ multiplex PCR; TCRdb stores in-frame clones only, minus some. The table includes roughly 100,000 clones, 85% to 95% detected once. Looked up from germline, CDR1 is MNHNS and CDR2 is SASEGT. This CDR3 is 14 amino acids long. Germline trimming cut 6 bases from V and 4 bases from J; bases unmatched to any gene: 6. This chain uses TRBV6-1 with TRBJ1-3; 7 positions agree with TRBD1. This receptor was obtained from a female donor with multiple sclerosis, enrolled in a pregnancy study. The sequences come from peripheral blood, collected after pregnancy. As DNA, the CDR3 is TGTGCCAGCAGAGCCACAGGGGCCGGAAACACCATATATTTT. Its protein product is CASRATGAGNTIYF.